The 9 T cell receptor beta chains given below trace back to one sample, sequenced in a study of post-analysis software for immune sequencing data. Findings and caveats of the study: Patients showed TRBV5-6, TRBV5-1 and TRBV20-1 among a few TRBV segments more frequent than in controls.

Built from TCR beta cDNA, the libraries had unique molecular identifiers in them. TCRdb itself ran the PCR reads through MiXCR, one entry per CDR3 protein. The repertoire holds a few hundred thousand distinct CDR3 sequences, with around 40% as singletons. These receptors have no identified antigens. What was sequenced was blood. The source is a girl under 18 with multiple sclerosis.

The CDR3 region has the DNA TGCAGTGCTAGAGACTTACAGGACACTGAAGCTTTCTTT. This sequence encodes CSARDLQDTEAFF. The chain uses TRBV20-1 and TRBJ1-1; maybe TRBD1 (5 bases). V shed 0 bases and J shed 3 bases, with 8 bases lying between them. The CDR3 sequence is 13 residues long. CDR1 and CDR2 from the germline V gene are DFQATT and SNEGSKA (reference sequence).

The V call is TRBV24-1, the J call TRBJ2-7; D may be TRBD2 (5 bases). The length of the CDR3 is 14 residues. From germline, CDR1 is KGHDR and CDR2 SFDVKD. V gave up 2 bases and J gave up 0 bases, with 7 bases separating them. In DNA form, the CDR3 reads TGTGCCACCAGTGATTCGACTATCTCCTACGAGCAGTACTTC. Amino acid sequence: CATSDSTISYEQYF.

The rearrangement uses TRBV20-1 and TRBJ1-5; TRBD1 is a possible D gene (6 bases). The CDR3 spans 12 residues. Trimming stripped 4 bases from V and 7 bases from J, with 11 bases between. Germline-derived CDR1 and CDR2 are DFQATT and SNEGSKA (reference sequence). The CDR3 bases are TGCAGTGCTATGGGGGCTGTGCAGCCCCAGCATTTT. Translated: CSAMGAVQPQHF.

This clonotype was detected a few times. This chain uses TRBV4-1 with TRBJ2-5, with no clear D. V lost 4 bases, J lost 5 bases, and 11 bases lay in between. CDR1 is MGHRA and CDR2 is YSYEKL in the germline V gene. The CDR3 is 13 amino acids. In DNA form, the CDR3 reads TGCGCCAGCAGCCCCGCGATGCCGGAGACCCAGTACTTC. Translation gives CASSPAMPETQYF.

The sample holds a few counts of this clonotype. The chain couples TRBV5-1 to TRBJ2-7; the D gene is possibly TRBD1 (5 bases). The CDR3 extends over 14 amino acids. Trimming removed 4 bases at V and 0 bases at J, with 11 bases between. The V gene's germline CDR1 is SGHRS and CDR2 YFSETQ. CDR3 nucleotide sequence: TGCGCCAGCAGCCCCTCGACAGTCTCCTACGAGCAGTACTTC. It translates to CASSPSTVSYEQYF.

The genes are TRBV10-3 and TRBJ2-7; 7 bases are a match to TRBD2. The CDR3 contains 18 residues. V lost 4 bases and J lost 1; bases outside the gene matches: 16. The germline V gene has CDR1 ENHRY and CDR2 SYGVKD. CDR3 bases: TGTGCCATCAGTGGAGAAAAAAACGGGGGGTCCCTATCCTACGAGCAGTACTTC. Residues: CAISGEKNGGSLSYEQYF.

CDR3 sequence reads: CASSLEGSLSYEQYF. The CDR3 nucleotides read TGTGCCAGCAGTTTAGAGGGCAGCTTGTCCTACGAGCAGTACTTC. The gene calls are TRBV12-3 or TRBV12-4 and TRBJ2-7; D call uncertain. The V end was cut by 1 base, the J end by 1 base, with 11 bases between. The CDR3 extends over 15 amino acids.

This clonotype has more than one count but fewer than ten. The V call is TRBV3-1, the J call TRBJ2-3; D ambiguous. The germline V gene encodes CDR1 LGHDT and CDR2 YNNKEL (reference sequence). The CDR3 runs to 13 residues. With 0 bases removed from V and 2 bases from J, the gap between germline ends came to 3 bases. CDR3 residues: CASSQDATDTQYF. CDR3 in DNA: TGTGCCAGCAGCCAAGACGCCACAGATACGCAGTATTTT.

This chain uses TRBV6-2 or TRBV6-3 with TRBJ2-2; D not certain. CDR1 and CDR2 from the germline V gene are MNHEY and SVGEGT. The CDR3 contains 13 residues. Trimming cost V 5 bases and J 3 bases, with 7 bases left between them. The CDR3, as DNA: TGTGCCAGCAGTCCCCTCCACACCGGGGAGCTGTTTTTT. Protein sequence: CASSPLHTGELFF.